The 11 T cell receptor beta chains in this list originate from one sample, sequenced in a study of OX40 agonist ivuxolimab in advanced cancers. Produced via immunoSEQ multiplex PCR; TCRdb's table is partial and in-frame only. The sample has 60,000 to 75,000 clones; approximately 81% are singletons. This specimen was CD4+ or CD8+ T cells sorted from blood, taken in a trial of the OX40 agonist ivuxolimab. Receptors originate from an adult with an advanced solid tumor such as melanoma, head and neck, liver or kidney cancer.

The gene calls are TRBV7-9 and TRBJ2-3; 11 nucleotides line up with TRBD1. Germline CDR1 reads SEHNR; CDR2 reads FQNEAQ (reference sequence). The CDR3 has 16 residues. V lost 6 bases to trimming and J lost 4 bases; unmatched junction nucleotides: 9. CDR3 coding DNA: TGTGCCAGCAGACGACCCGGGACAGGGGGGTCAGATACGCAGTATTTT. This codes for CASRRPGTGGSDTQYF.

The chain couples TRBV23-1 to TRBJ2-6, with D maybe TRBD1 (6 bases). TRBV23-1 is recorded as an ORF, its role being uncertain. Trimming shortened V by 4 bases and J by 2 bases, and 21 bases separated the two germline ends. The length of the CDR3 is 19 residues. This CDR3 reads CASSPKTRTDPPGANVLTF. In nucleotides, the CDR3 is TGCGCCAGCAGTCCCAAGACCCGGACAGACCCCCCTGGGGCCAACGTCCTGACTTTC.

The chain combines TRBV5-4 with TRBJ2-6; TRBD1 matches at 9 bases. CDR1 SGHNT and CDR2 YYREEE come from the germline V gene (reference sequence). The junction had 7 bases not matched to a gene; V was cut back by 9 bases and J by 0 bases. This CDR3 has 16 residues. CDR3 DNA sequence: TGTGCCACCTACAGGGGGCTTAGCTCTGGGGCCAACGTCCTGACTTTC. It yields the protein CATYRGLSSGANVLTF.

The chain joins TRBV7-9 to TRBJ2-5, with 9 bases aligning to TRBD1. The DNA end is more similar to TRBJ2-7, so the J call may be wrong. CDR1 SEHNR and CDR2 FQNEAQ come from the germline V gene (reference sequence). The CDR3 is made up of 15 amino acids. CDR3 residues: CASSFDGTGTYEQYF. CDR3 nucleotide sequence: TGTGCCAGCAGCTTCGACGGGACAGGGACCTACGAGCAGTACTTC.

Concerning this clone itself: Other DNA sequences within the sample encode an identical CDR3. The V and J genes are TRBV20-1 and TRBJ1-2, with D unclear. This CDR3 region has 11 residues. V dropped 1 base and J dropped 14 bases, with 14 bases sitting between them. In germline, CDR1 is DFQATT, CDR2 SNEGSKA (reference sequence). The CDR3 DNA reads TGCAGTGCTAGAGCTGGAACTACCAGTACCTTC. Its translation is CSARAGTTSTF.

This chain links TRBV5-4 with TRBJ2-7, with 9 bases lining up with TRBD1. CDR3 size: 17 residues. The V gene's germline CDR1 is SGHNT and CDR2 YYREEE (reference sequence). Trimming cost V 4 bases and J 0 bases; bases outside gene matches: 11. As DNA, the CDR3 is TGTGCCAGCAGCCCAGGGACAGGGAAGCCCTCCTCCTACGAGCAGTACTTC. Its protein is CASSPGTGKPSSYEQYF.

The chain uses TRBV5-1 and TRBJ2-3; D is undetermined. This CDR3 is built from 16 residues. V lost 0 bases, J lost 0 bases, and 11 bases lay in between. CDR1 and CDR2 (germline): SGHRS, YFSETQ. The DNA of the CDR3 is TGCGCCAGCAGCTTGGGTTTGGACGCGAGCACAGATACGCAGTATTTT. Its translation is CASSLGLDASTDTQYF.

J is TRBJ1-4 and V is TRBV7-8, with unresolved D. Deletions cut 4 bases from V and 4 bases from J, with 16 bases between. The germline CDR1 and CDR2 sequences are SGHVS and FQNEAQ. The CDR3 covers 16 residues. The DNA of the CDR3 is TGTGCCAGCAGCTATTTGAAAGGGCGAGTTAATGAAAAACTGTTTTTT. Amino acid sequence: CASSYLKGRVNEKLFF.

CDR3 in amino acids: CASSTHRGGNQPQHF. As DNA, the CDR3 is TGTGCCAGCAGCACACACAGGGGTGGGAATCAGCCCCAGCATTTT. The rearrangement uses TRBV5-6 and TRBJ1-5, with 7 bases that match TRBD1. The CDR3 consists of 15 residues. Germline CDR1 and CDR2: SGHDT and YYEEEE. J lost 4 bases, V lost 4 bases, and 8 bases had no gene match.

The CDR3 here is CATSKTRRTNYGYTF. The CDR3 coding sequence is TGTGCCACCAGCAAGACACGACGTACTAACTATGGCTACACCTTC. The chain carries TRBV15 and TRBJ1-2; D gene unclear. The CDR3 covers 15 residues. The V end was cut by 4 bases, the J end by 0 bases, with 12 bases between. The germline gives CDR1 LNHNV, CDR2 YYDKDF (reference sequence). Complete variable domain (other parts from reference TRBV15 and TRBJ1-2): DAMVIQNPRYQVTQFGKPVTLSCSQTLNHNVMYWYQQKSSQAPKLLFHYYDKDFNNEADTPDNFQSRRPNTSFCFLDIRSPGLGDTAMYLCATSKTRRTNYGYTFGSGTRLTVV.

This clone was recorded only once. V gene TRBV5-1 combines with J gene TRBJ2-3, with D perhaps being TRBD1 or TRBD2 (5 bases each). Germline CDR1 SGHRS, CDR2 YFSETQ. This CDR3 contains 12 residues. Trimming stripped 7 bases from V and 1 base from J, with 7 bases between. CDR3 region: CASWDGTDTQYF. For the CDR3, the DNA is TGCGCCAGCTGGGACGGCACAGATACGCAGTATTTT.